What follows describes a single T cell receptor (beta chain). Clones were sequenced by immunoSEQ multiplex PCR, and TCRdb holds only the in-frame ones, with some missing. This table has a few hundred thousand clones, 70% to 90% appearing once. This CDR3 has 15 residues. J lost 2 bases, V lost 4 bases, and 5 bases had no gene match. The V gene's germline CDR1 is SGHDT and CDR2 YYEEEE. This entry belongs to a study of cytomegalovirus exposure and HLA in healthy donors. The clonotype originates from a woman aged 18-29 years in good health and CMV-seronegative. The sample consisted of PBMCs. This rearrangement joins TRBV5-6 to TRBJ2-7, with 11 bases aligning to TRBD2. CDR3 region: CASSTRLAGTYEQYF. The CDR3, as DNA: TGTGCCAGCAGCACGAGACTAGCGGGGACCTACGAGCAGTACTTC.